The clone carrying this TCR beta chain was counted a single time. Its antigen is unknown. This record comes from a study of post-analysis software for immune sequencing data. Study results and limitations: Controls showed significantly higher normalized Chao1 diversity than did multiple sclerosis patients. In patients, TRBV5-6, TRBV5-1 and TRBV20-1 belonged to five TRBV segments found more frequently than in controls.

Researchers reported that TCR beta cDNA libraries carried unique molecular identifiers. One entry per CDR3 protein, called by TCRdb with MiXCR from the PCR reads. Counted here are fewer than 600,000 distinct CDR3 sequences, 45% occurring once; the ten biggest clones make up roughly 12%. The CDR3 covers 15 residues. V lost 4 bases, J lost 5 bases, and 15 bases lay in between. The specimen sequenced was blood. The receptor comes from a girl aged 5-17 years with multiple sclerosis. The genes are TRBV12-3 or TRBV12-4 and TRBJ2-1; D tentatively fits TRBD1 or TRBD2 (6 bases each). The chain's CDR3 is CASSSGWRDNNEQFF. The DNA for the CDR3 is TGTGCCAGCAGTTCCGGCTGGCGGGACAACAATGAGCAGTTCTTC.